This T cell receptor beta chain was obtained from a study of blood T cell repertoires in COVID-19. Across the whole study: Sites across the United States, Italy and Spain contributed samples from acute and convalescent COVID-19.

CDR3 size: 14 residues. V gave up 4 bases and J gave up 3 bases; unmatched junction bases: 6. Germline V gives CDR1 SGHRS, CDR2 YFSETQ. Clinical histories supplied by participants themselves formed the basis of cohort assignment. Contact with a PCR-confirmed or clinician-diagnosed COVID-19 case occurred within 2 weeks of entry. Method: immunoSEQ multiplex PCR; TCRdb's copy keeps in-frame clones and lacks some. Counted here are 250,000 or so clones, about 88% occurring once; the ten biggest clones make up about 7%. The genes are TRBV5-1 and TRBJ1-1; 7 nucleotides align to TRBD1. Material: PBMCs or T cells enriched from blood (not recorded which). The sequence was obtained from a woman aged 45-65 years who had been exposed to COVID-19. The DNA for the CDR3 is TGCGCCAGCAGCCGCGGGACAGCATACACTGAAGCTTTCTTT. Translation gives CASSRGTAYTEAFF.